These T cell receptor beta chains were read from a single sample in a study of tumor and adjacent non-tumor tissue in lung cancer. MiXCR, applied by TCRdb to the multiplex PCR reads, yields one record per CDR3 protein. The sample lists around 70,000 distinct CDR3 sequences, 73% seen once, with approximately 30% in the top ten. Sequencing input: lung tumor tissue. All receptors derive from a man aged 60 to 75 with non-small cell lung cancer. Each CDR3 is given without its conserved first and last residue. D genes are given only for firm matches.

d_gene,v_gene,j_gene,CDR3aa
-,TRBV6-1,TRBJ2-3,TSSSGRLTDTQY
-,TRBV11-1,TRBJ2-2,ASIYTSSTVELF
TRBD2,TRBV12-3/TRBV12-4,TRBJ2-4,ASSFEGGTPGKNIQY
TRBD1,TRBV5-1,TRBJ1-1,ASSLGQGARSTEAF
TRBD1,TRBV6-1,TRBJ1-1,ASNLSTGRLDF
TRBD1,TRBV20-1,TRBJ2-7,CATGTGVLYEQY
-,TRBV6-6,TRBJ2-5,AVRAGVEETQY
TRBD2,TRBV20-1,TRBJ2-1,SARNVAGGHHEQS
-,TRBV20-1,TRBJ1-4,SYKVASNEKLF
TRBD2,TRBV28,TRBJ2-3,ASSPASGRGRTGTQY
-,TRBV29-1,TRBJ1-2,SLGPGILYGYT
-,TRBV11-1,TRBJ2-1,AGSGRDEQF
-,TRBV10-3,TRBJ2-7,AITDSTYEQY
-,TRBV20-1,TRBJ1-1,NVRDLDQAF
-,TRBV29-1,TRBJ2-5,SVTDRYQETQY
-,TRBV6-5,TRBJ1-1,ASSYGDQVSSEAF
-,TRBV6-2/TRBV6-3,TRBJ2-3,ASSYSLRDTQC
-,TRBV6-2/TRBV6-3,TRBJ2-5,VNSKPDKGETQY
TRBD1,TRBV6-5,TRBJ1-1,ASDYGTGGMNTEVF
-,TRBV20-1,TRBJ1-6,SARHWQDTLTLH
-,TRBV28,TRBJ2-7,ASSLTTCGAYDQY
TRBD1,TRBV11-1,TRBJ2-3,ASSPDRGHSGDTQY
TRBD1,TRBV5-4,TRBJ1-1,ARCSQGRGTEAF
-,TRBV20-1,TRBJ2-7,SDGEAGGQGCEQY
-,TRBV29-1,TRBJ1-1,SARHPVDTEAF
-,TRBV20-1,-,STRVAGSTDTQH
-,TRBV20-1,TRBJ2-2,SASKTIGVFPGELF
-,TRBV7-9,TRBJ2-5,TSSSGRGGQTQY
TRBD1,TRBV5-4,TRBJ1-1,AISLETGKSPVF
-,TRBV6-5,-,ASSYSTRETAEQF
TRBD2,TRBV20-1,TRBJ2-2,SATLAGGQESGELF
-,TRBV6-5,TRBJ2-5,ARSYSKGNEKQY
-,TRBV20-1,TRBJ2-2,TANLARGPETGELF
-,TRBV28,TRBJ1-2,TSGTTYGYT
TRBD2,TRBV12-3/TRBV12-4,TRBJ2-1,TSSYGTSGRSYGNEQF
TRBD2,TRBV6-5,TRBJ2-7,ASCYVGGPGGDSYEQY
TRBD2,TRBV29-1,TRBJ2-7,SAEDPGLVTWEQY
-,TRBV20-1,TRBJ2-7,SARKHGAEQY
-,TRBV6-6,TRBJ2-1,ASSYSNSGPGLEHF
-,TRBV29-1,TRBJ2-1,GAQGESCNEQF
-,TRBV5-4,TRBJ2-3,ASRTLEGGSTDTRY
-,TRBV6-5,TRBJ1-1,VIGRVNTEAF
-,TRBV7-8,TRBJ2-1,ANSLVPTHNEQF
-,TRBV10-3,TRBJ1-6,DISESWAESPLH
-,TRBV2,TRBJ2-1,ASRPDQEYNEQF
-,TRBV6-1,TRBJ2-3,ASRVQAGSTDTQY
-,TRBV6-1,TRBJ2-1,ASSRTSGDNEKF
TRBD2,TRBV6-5,TRBJ2-2,VTNPGLALNTGELF
TRBD2,TRBV10-3,TRBJ2-7,AISETSGRRYEQY
-,TRBV6-5,TRBJ2-7,PSSLTRLGEQY
-,TRBV6-1,TRBJ1-5,ASRPTWDRNQHQH
-,TRBV6-5,TRBJ2-2,ASRYKGGGELF
-,TRBV6-2/TRBV6-3,TRBJ2-3,ASSSLLAEATDTQY